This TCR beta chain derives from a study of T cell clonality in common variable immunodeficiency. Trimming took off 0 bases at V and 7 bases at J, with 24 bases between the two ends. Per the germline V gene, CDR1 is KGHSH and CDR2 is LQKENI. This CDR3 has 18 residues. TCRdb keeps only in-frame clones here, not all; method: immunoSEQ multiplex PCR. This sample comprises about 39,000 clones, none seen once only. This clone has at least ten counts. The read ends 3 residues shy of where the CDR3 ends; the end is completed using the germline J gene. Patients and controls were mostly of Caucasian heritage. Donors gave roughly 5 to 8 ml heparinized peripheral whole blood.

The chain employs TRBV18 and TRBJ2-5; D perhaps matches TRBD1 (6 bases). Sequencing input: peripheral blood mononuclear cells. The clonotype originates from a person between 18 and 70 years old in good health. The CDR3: CASSPPYSRGIGTGTQYF. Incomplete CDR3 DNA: TGTGCCAGCTCACCACCGTATTCTAGGGGGATTGGGACGGGGACC.